This T cell receptor (beta chain) came from a study of blood T cell repertoires in COVID-19. The wider study: In each case, the material was cDNA or gDNA derived from T cells, B-cell-depleted T cells, or PBMCs.

In the original analysis: Reference gene primer amplification yielded estimated nucleated cell counts. The protocol was immunoSEQ multiplex PCR, while the TCRdb copy is restricted to in-frame clones and leaves out a portion. V and J calls and clone size are given by that table; D and trimming were obtained from the DNA. This sample carries 350,000 to 400,000 clones, 85% to 90% of them seen once, and the ten largest clones take 0.9% to 1%. V was pared by 3 bases and J by 7 bases, with 9 bases of the junction left unmatched. Per the germline V gene, CDR1 is KGHSH and CDR2 is LQKENI. CDR3 length equals 14 residues. Participants were aged roughly 18 to 90 years, lived in 24 US areas, and enrolled virtually. Membership in each cohort depended on participant-reported clinical history.

The sequence derives from a woman aged 25 to 45 with acute COVID-19. The chain recombines TRBV18 with TRBJ2-7, with 7 bases that match TRBD1. The specimen was PBMCs or T cells enriched from blood (not recorded which). The CDR3 reads CASSPSRAGGEQYF. The CDR3 DNA reads as TGTGCCAGCTCACCTTCCCGGGCAGGGGGAGAGCAGTACTTC. Based on the CDR3 plus reference TRBV18 and TRBJ2-7, the full variable domain is NAGVMQNPRHLVRRRGQEARLRCSPMKGHSHVYWYRQLPEEGLKFMVYLQKENIIDESGMPKERFSAEFPKEGPSILRIQQVVRGDSAAYFCASSPSRAGGEQYFGPGTRLTVT.